This T cell receptor (beta chain) was sequenced in a study of blood T cell repertoires in COVID-19. The repertoire was sequenced with immunoSEQ multiplex PCR; TCRdb's copy has only in-frame clones and lacks some. The data show around 200,000 clones, roughly 80% seen once. The CDR3 has 16 amino acids. Unmatched junction bases numbered 2, after V lost 3 bases and J lost 4 bases. Germline CDR1 and CDR2: MRHNA and SNTAGT. In its sample, this clone was seen many times. The chain is built from TRBV6-4 and TRBJ2-3, with 15 bases fitting TRBD2. The sample taken for sequencing was peripheral blood. The TCR comes from a man aged 50 to 60 who had recovered from COVID-19. The CDR3 loop is CASSEGLAGGADTQYF. In nucleotides, the CDR3 is TGTGCCAGCAGTGAGGGACTAGCGGGAGGCGCAGATACGCAGTATTTT.